The 30 T cell receptor beta chains reported below all come from one sample, sequenced in a study of cytomegalovirus exposure and HLA in healthy donors. Use of 60 Vbeta and 13 Jbeta primers characterized the PCR. Sequenced by immunoSEQ multiplex PCR; TCRdb stores in-frame clones only, minus some. The data contain 160,000 or so clones, around four fifths of them seen just once; the ten biggest clones take up 1.1% to 1.5%. The sequenced sample consisted of PBMCs. These receptors were collected from a woman aged 25 to 45 in good health and CMV-seronegative.

V and J are TRBV28 and TRBJ2-5; 7 positions agree with TRBD1. Germline V gene lookup returns CDR1 MDHEN and CDR2 SYDVKM. The CDR3 has 14 amino acids. The V segment lost 2 bases and the J segment 4 bases; nucleotides outside the gene matches: 4. CDR3 nucleotides: TGTGCCAGCAGTTTACACAGGGGACGAGAGACCCAGTACTTC. It encodes CASSLHRGRETQYF. The variable domain in full, completed from reference TRBV28 and TRBJ2-5, reads DVKVTQSSRYLVKRTGEKVFLECVQDMDHENMFWYRQDPGLGLRLIYFSYDVKMKEKGDIPEGYSVSREKKERFSLILESASTNQTSMYLCASSLHRGRETQYFGPGTRLLVL.

This clone was recorded only once. The chain couples TRBV10-3 to TRBJ1-5, with D uncertain. CDR3 length equals 12 residues. Germline loops: CDR1 ENHRY, CDR2 SYGVKD. V gave up 6 bases and J gave up 3 bases, with 6 bases separating them. The CDR3, as DNA: TGTGCCATCAGGGGCTACAATCAGCCCCAGCATTTT. This translates into CAIRGYNQPQHF.

This chain connects TRBV5-4 to TRBJ1-5; TRBD1 matches 10 bases. The CDR3 covers 13 residues. J lost 6 bases, V lost 3 bases, and 0 bases had no gene match. Germline CDR1 reads SGHNT; CDR2 reads YYREEE (reference sequence). The CDR3 reads CASSWDRGQPQHF. The CDR3 DNA follows: TGTGCCAGCAGCTGGGACAGGGGTCAGCCCCAGCATTTT.

The chain couples TRBV19 to TRBJ1-1; 7 bases line up with TRBD1. This CDR3 is 12 amino acids long. Germline V lookup: CDR1 LNHDA, CDR2 SQIVND (reference sequence). The trim removed 7 bases at V and 10 bases at J, leaving 9 bases unmatched. The chain's CDR3 is CASNPQQGRAFF. In DNA form, the CDR3 reads TGTGCCAGTAACCCACAACAGGGGAGAGCTTTCTTT.

This chain joins TRBV7-8 and TRBJ1-5; 9 nucleotides line up with TRBD1. V shed 3 bases and J 5 bases; nucleotides not matched to a gene: 5. Germline-derived CDR1 and CDR2 are SGHVS and FQNEAQ. The CDR3 extends over 15 amino acids. This CDR3 reads CASSLDRGLDQPQHF. In nucleotides, the CDR3 is TGTGCCAGCAGCTTGGACAGGGGATTGGATCAGCCCCAGCATTTT.

The chain has TRBV25-1 and TRBJ1-5; D ambiguous. The CDR3 spans 12 residues. Germline CDR1 and CDR2: MGHDK and SYGVNS. The germline V and J ends were trimmed by 1 base and 8 bases, with 6 bases remaining between them. The CDR3 DNA follows: TGTGCCAGCAGTGAATCAGGCGAGCCCCAGCATTTT. It encodes CASSESGEPQHF.

The genes are TRBV9 and TRBJ1-1; 8 bases align to TRBD1. The CDR3 consists of 17 residues. Per germline, CDR1 SGDLS and CDR2 YYNGEE. The V and J ends lost 0 bases and 3 bases, in that order; junction bases with no gene match: 10. In DNA form, the CDR3 reads TGTGCCAGCAGCGTAGCTGGAGGCCAGGGGGCTGACACTGAAGCTTTCTTT. This sequence encodes CASSVAGGQGADTEAFF.

The chain recombines TRBV15 with TRBJ1-5; no clear D. The germline CDR1 and CDR2 sequences are LNHNV and YYDKDF (reference sequence). CDR3 length equals 16 residues. V dropped 1 base and J dropped 3 bases, with 13 bases sitting between them. This chain's CDR3 is CATSRAGLVFNQPQHF. The CDR3 DNA reads TGTGCCACCAGCAGAGCTGGGCTTGTGTTCAATCAGCCCCAGCATTTT.

This clone was observed a single time. The chain links TRBV5-6 to TRBJ1-1; D not certain. The CDR3 totals 13 residues. Germline CDR1 and CDR2: SGHDT and YYEEEE. Trimming left V 2 bases short and J 4 bases short, with 9 bases between. CDR3 sequence reads: CASSFQVGTEAFF. In nucleotides, the CDR3 is TGTGCCAGCAGCTTCCAGGTCGGCACTGAAGCTTTCTTT.

This clone was detected only a few times. The chain uses TRBV19 and TRBJ1-2; 7 nucleotides align to TRBD1. Germline V gene sequence: CDR1 LNHDA, CDR2 SQIVND (reference sequence). Trimming at V came to 5 bases and at J to 4 bases, leaving 7 bases not matched to a gene. The CDR3 has 14 residues. Here the CDR3 DNA reads TGTGCCAGTAGTCTCGGGACAGAAAGCTATGGCTACACCTTC. It yields the protein CASSLGTESYGYTF.

The J gene is TRBJ1-2, the V gene TRBV5-1, with a possible D match to TRBD1 (5 bases). CDR1 and CDR2 from the germline V gene are SGHRS and YFSETQ. The germline V and J ends were trimmed by 4 bases and 6 bases, with 19 bases remaining between them. This CDR3 spans 15 amino acids. The CDR3 here is CASSPGGGFYDGYTF. The CDR3 nucleotides read TGCGCCAGCAGCCCCGGCGGGGGGTTCTACGATGGCTACACCTTC.

The chain carries TRBV6-1 and TRBJ1-6, with 8 bases that match TRBD1. The V segment lost 7 bases and the J segment 10 bases; nucleotides outside the gene matches: 12. This CDR3 contains 15 residues. From germline, CDR1 is MNHNS and CDR2 SASEGT. This CDR3 is CASNGQGRAGSPLHF. CDR3 nucleotides: TGTGCCAGCAACGGACAGGGAAGGGCGGGCTCACCCCTCCACTTT.

CDR3 loop: CASSEPSREGTGELFF. The CDR3 region has the DNA TGTGCCAGCAGTGAACCCTCCAGGGAGGGCACCGGGGAGCTGTTTTTT. The V gene is TRBV25-1, the J gene TRBJ2-2; TRBD2 matches at 7 bases. This CDR3 region has 16 residues. Germline V gene sequence: CDR1 MGHDK, CDR2 SYGVNS. J lost 4 bases, V lost 2 bases, and 7 bases had no gene match.

The V gene is TRBV2, the J gene TRBJ2-7; possibly TRBD1 for D (5 bases). There are 13 residues in the CDR3. Deletions cut 2 bases from V and 6 bases from J, with 11 bases between. Germline V gene data show CDR1 as SNHLY and CDR2 as FYNNEI. The CDR3 DNA reads TGTGCCAGCAGTGAAAGGCAGGGTGGCGAGCAGTACTTC. This translates into CASSERQGGEQYF.

The chain has TRBV5-1 and TRBJ1-1; the match to TRBD1 covers 9 bases. The CDR3 is 16 residues long. V shed 4 bases, J shed 3 bases, and the junction held 10 bases outside the gene matches. CDR1 and CDR2 (germline): SGHRS, YFSETQ. In DNA, the CDR3 is TGCGCCAGCAGCGTAAACAGGGGGCTTGGTGACACTGAAGCTTTCTTT. Protein product: CASSVNRGLGDTEAFF.

This chain connects TRBV18 to TRBJ2-7, with D tentatively TRBD2 (5 bases). Germline CDR1 and CDR2: KGHSH and LQKENI. With 5 bases removed from V and 4 bases from J, the gap between germline ends came to 15 bases. The CDR3 has 14 amino acids. The CDR3 reads CASSSLSPGYEQYF. The DNA for the CDR3 is TGTGCCAGCTCATCTTTATCCCCGGGGTACGAGCAGTACTTC.

The chain recombines TRBV5-4 with TRBJ2-7; 13 positions agree with TRBD2. Trimming cost V 4 bases and J 3 bases; bases outside gene matches: 7. The CDR3 has 16 residues. Germline CDR1 reads SGHNT; CDR2 reads YYREEE (reference sequence). Here the CDR3 reads CASSKRRTSGGYEQYF. DNA for the CDR3: TGTGCCAGCAGCAAAAGGAGGACTAGCGGGGGCTACGAGCAGTACTTC. The full variable domain, in which reference TRBV5-4 and TRBJ2-7 provide the parts outside the CDR3, is ETGVTQSPTHLIKTRGQQVTLRCSSQSGHNTVSWYQQALGQGPQFIFQYYREEENGRGNFPPRFSGLQFPNYSSELNVNALELDDSALYLCASSKRRTSGGYEQYFGPGTRLTVT.

V gene TRBV2 combines with J gene TRBJ2-6, with D unresolved. The CDR3 loop spans 16 amino acids. With 2 bases removed from V and 0 bases from J, the gap between germline ends came to 8 bases. Germline CDR1 SNHLY, CDR2 FYNNEI. CDR3 sequence reads: CASSELNFSGANVLTF. CDR3 coding DNA: TGTGCCAGCAGTGAACTTAATTTCTCTGGGGCCAACGTCCTGACTTTC. The whole variable domain, filled in from reference TRBV2 and TRBJ2-6, reads EPEVTQTPSHQVTQMGQEVILRCVPISNHLYFYWYRQILGQKVEFLVSFYNNEISEKSEIFDDQFSVERPDGSNFTLKIRSTKLEDSAMYFCASSELNFSGANVLTFGAGSRLTVL.

The rearrangement uses TRBV5-5 and TRBJ1-1; D remains ambiguous. Trimming took off 5 bases at V and 2 bases at J, with 10 bases between the two ends. The CDR3 sequence is 13 residues long. The germline gives CDR1 SGHKS, CDR2 YYEKEE (reference sequence). The CDR3 is CASRGTANTEAFF. CDR3 coding DNA: TGTGCCAGCAGAGGTACAGCAAACACTGAAGCTTTCTTT.

This clone came up a few times. The chain employs TRBV6-5 and TRBJ1-5; 8 bases are shared with TRBD1. The V gene end was trimmed by 2 bases and the J gene end by 5 bases; junction bases not matched to a gene: 5. This CDR3 has 15 residues. Germline V CDR1 and CDR2: MNHEY, SVGAGI. The CDR3 DNA is TGTGCCAGCAGTTACCGGACAGGGCCAGATCAGCCCCAGCATTTT. Protein sequence: CASSYRTGPDQPQHF.

V and J are TRBV2 and TRBJ1-2, with 10 positions matching TRBD1. The CDR3 spans 14 residues. Germline values: CDR1 SNHLY, CDR2 FYNNEI. With V trimmed by 7 bases and J by 8 bases, 10 bases remained unmatched. CDR3 amino acids: CASTETGTGAGYTF. CDR3 bases: TGTGCCAGCACTGAGACCGGGACAGGGGCCGGCTACACCTTC.

J is TRBJ1-2 and V is TRBV5-1; 12 bases align to TRBD1. CDR1 is SGHRS, CDR2 YFSETQ, per germline. This CDR3 comprises 15 residues. J gave up 6 bases and V 2 bases, and 5 bases lay outside the gene matches. In DNA, the CDR3 is TGCGCCAGCAGCTTAGGGACAGGGGGCCGCAATGGCTACACCTTC. It translates to CASSLGTGGRNGYTF.

This rearrangement joins TRBV6-4 to TRBJ2-3; weak D call: TRBD2 (7 bases). V lost 5 bases to trimming and J lost 5 bases, with 26 bases between them. CDR1 and CDR2 from the germline V gene are MRHNA and SNTAGT. This CDR3 has 18 amino acids. CDR3: CASSFEVGGGRVRDTQYF. As DNA, the CDR3 is TGTGCCAGCAGTTTTGAAGTTGGGGGGGGCCGGGTGAGAGATACGCAGTATTTT.

This chain uses TRBV19 with TRBJ1-5; D is unclear. The CDR3 is 15 residues long. V was pared by 6 bases and J by 2 bases, with 14 bases between. Germline values: CDR1 LNHDA, CDR2 SQIVND (reference sequence). CDR3 nucleotides: TGTGCCAGTAGCGACACAATCGTCGGCAATCAGCCCCAGCATTTT. Its protein product is CASSDTIVGNQPQHF.

The gene calls are TRBV5-1 and TRBJ1-1; D may be TRBD1 (5 bases). CDR3 length: 15 amino acids. With 3 bases removed from V and 2 bases from J, the gap between germline ends came to 14 bases. Germline V lookup: CDR1 SGHRS, CDR2 YFSETQ. This CDR3 reads CASSSLTVGNTEAFF. The CDR3 DNA is TGCGCCAGCAGCTCGTTGACAGTAGGAAACACTGAAGCTTTCTTT.

The rearrangement links TRBV19 to TRBJ2-5; TRBD2 matches 10 bases. The J segment lost 2 bases and the V segment lost 5 bases, leaving 11 bases of the junction unmatched. The CDR3 sequence is 17 residues long. Germline V gene sequence: CDR1 LNHDA, CDR2 SQIVND (reference sequence). This CDR3 is CASSPGRVSGGQETQYF. In DNA form, the CDR3 reads TGTGCCAGTAGTCCGGGTCGAGTTAGCGGGGGGCAAGAGACCCAGTACTTC. The full variable domain, its missing parts supplied by reference TRBV19 and TRBJ2-5, is DGGITQSPKYLFRKEGQNVTLSCEQNLNHDAMYWYRQDPGQGLRLIYYSQIVNDFQKGDIAEGYSVSREKKESFPLTVTSAQKNPTAFYLCASSPGRVSGGQETQYFGPGTRLLVL.

The J gene is TRBJ2-3, the V gene TRBV5-1; D is perhaps TRBD2 (5 bases). The germline V and J ends were trimmed by 3 bases and 4 bases, with 12 bases remaining between them. The CDR3 is 14 residues long. Germline CDR1 and CDR2: SGHRS and YFSETQ. CDR3 sequence: CASSSGLPADTQYF. The CDR3 coding sequence is TGCGCCAGCAGCTCTGGACTTCCCGCAGATACGCAGTATTTT. The full variable domain, its missing parts supplied by reference TRBV5-1 and TRBJ2-3, is KAGVTQTPRYLIKTRGQQVTLSCSPISGHRSVSWYQQTPGQGLQFLFEYFSETQRNKGNFPGRFSGRQFSNSRSEMNVSTLELGDSALYLCASSSGLPADTQYFGPGTRLTVL.

V gene TRBV19 combines with J gene TRBJ2-7, with D tentatively TRBD2 (5 bases). Germline-derived CDR1 and CDR2 are LNHDA and SQIVND (reference sequence). V dropped 4 bases and J dropped 0 bases, with 16 bases sitting between them. The CDR3 is made up of 16 amino acids. CDR3 region: CASSTPRTGSSYEQYF. In nucleotides, the CDR3 is TGTGCCAGTAGTACCCCCCGTACGGGAAGCTCCTACGAGCAGTACTTC.

The rearrangement joins TRBV27 to TRBJ2-1; D is unresolved. Germline CDR1 MNHEY, CDR2 SMNVEV (reference sequence). There are 13 residues in the CDR3. Trimming took 5 bases from V and 10 from J, leaving 15 bases between them. DNA for the CDR3: TGTGCCAGCAGTCCCGGAAGACCCAGGGAGCAGTTCTTC. This codes for CASSPGRPREQFF.

The chain links TRBV30 to TRBJ2-1; 12 nucleotides agree with TRBD2. CDR3 size: 17 residues. The germline CDR1 and CDR2 sequences are GTSNPN and SVGIG (reference sequence). Trimming at V came to 7 bases and at J to 1 base, leaving 11 bases not matched to a gene. The CDR3 bases are TGTGCCTCCACTAGCGGGGGGTCGGAAGGGTCCTACAATGAGCAGTTCTTC. This codes for CASTSGGSEGSYNEQFF.